This TCR beta chain is drawn from a study of post-analysis software for immune sequencing data. About the study: Relapsing-remitting, secondary progressive and progressive-relapsing courses of multiple sclerosis were included.

The TCR beta cDNA libraries carried unique molecular identifiers. Some 500,000 cDNA molecules were recovered from an input of roughly 0.85 to 10 million T cells. MiXCR was run by TCRdb on the PCR reads, yielding one entry per CDR3 protein. The sample shows roughly 580,000 distinct CDR3 sequences, 44% of them seen only once. Findings and caveats of the study: Pronounced co-clustering by F measure was evident among identically batched samples. Five TRBV segments occurring more often in patients than controls included TRBV5-6, TRBV5-1 and TRBV20-1. Relative to controls, patients with multiple sclerosis showed significantly lower normalized Chao1 diversity.

Concerning this clonotype: Its specificity is not known.

Trimming took off 5 bases at V and 1 base at J, with 9 bases between the two ends. Germline loops: CDR1 SGHRS, CDR2 YFSETQ. This CDR3 contains 13 residues. This clonotype was obtained from a girl aged 10 to 17 with multiple sclerosis. The specimen sequenced was blood. The chain uses TRBV5-1 and TRBJ1-1; D remains ambiguous. CDR3: CASREPPNTEAFF. CDR3 sequence (DNA): TGCGCCAGCAGGGAACCCCCGAACACTGAAGCTTTCTTT.